This TCR beta chain originates from a study of shared clonotypes between healthy human individuals. On this clone itself: The antigen remains undetermined.

Broader study findings: The donor pool, a small one, limited the genetic and exposure-history diversity represented.

Trimming shortened V by 4 bases and J by 3 bases, and 16 bases separated the two germline ends. Germline V gives CDR1 SGDLS, CDR2 YYNGEE. This CDR3 has 15 residues. The material for each subset, its genomic DNA, was split evenly across several immunoSEQ plates. It was approximately 280 ng DNA, some 33,000 T cell genomes, that went into each replicate PCR of unsorted PBMC. The unsorted PBMC sample used ten immunoSEQ deep assay plates. Some clones are missing from TCRdb's copy, which holds only in-frame ones; the method was immunoSEQ multiplex PCR. The table lists fewer than 700,000 clones, around 80% of them singletons, with 9.5% to 15% in the top ten.

Specimen: PBMCs. The gene calls are TRBV9 and TRBJ1-1; D uncertain. The source of this sequence is a woman aged 40 to 55 in good health. Some clones in this sample may be carry-over from other donors' samples. In DNA, the CDR3 is TGTGCCAGCAGCCAAGGGATGGGCGTCGACACTGAAGCTTTCTTT. Amino acids: CASSQGMGVDTEAFF.